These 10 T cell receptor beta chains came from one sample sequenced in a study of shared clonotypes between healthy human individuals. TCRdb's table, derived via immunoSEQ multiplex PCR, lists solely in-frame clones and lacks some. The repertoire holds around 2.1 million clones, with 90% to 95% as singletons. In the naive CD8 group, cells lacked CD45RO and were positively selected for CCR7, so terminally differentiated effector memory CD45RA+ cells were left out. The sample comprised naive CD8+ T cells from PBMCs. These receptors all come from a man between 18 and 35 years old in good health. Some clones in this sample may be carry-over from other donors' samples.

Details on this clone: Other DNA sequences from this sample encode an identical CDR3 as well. This CDR3 is CASSFGLLYEQYF. CDR3 in DNA: TGTGCCAGCAGTTTTGGTCTCCTCTACGAGCAGTACTTC. The chain has TRBV27 and TRBJ2-7; no firm D call. CDR3 size: 13 residues. Germline V gene sequence: CDR1 MNHEY, CDR2 SMNVEV (reference sequence). Trimming left V 3 bases short and J 3 bases short, with 9 bases between.

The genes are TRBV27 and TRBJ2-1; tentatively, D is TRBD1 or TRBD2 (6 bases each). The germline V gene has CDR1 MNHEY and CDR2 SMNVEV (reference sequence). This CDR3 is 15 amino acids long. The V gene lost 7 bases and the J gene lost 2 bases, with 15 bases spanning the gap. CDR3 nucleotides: TGTGCCAGCACAAGAGGGCGGGACACCTACAATGAGCAGTTCTTC. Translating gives CASTRGRDTYNEQFF.

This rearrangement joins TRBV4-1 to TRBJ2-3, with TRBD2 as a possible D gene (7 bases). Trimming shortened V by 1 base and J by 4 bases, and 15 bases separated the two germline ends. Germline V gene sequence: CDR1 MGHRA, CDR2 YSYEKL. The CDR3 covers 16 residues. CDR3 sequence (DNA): TGCGCCAGCAGCCAAGCGGTCGGGGGGCTTTCAGATACGCAGTATTTT. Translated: CASSQAVGGLSDTQYF.

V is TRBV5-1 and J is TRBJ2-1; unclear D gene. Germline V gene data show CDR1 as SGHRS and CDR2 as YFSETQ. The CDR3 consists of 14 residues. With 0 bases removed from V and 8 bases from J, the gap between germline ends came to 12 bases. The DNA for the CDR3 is TGCGCCAGCAGCTTGGCTAGTTCCTTCGATGAGCAGTTCTTC. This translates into CASSLASSFDEQFF.

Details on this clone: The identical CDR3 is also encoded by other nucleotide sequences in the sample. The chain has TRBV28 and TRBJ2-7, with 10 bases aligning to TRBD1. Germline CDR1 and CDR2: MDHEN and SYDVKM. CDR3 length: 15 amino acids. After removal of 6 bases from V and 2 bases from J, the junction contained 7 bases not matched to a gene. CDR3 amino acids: CASSSRDRGTYEQYF. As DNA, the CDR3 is TGTGCCAGCAGCTCCCGGGACAGGGGAACCTACGAGCAGTACTTC.

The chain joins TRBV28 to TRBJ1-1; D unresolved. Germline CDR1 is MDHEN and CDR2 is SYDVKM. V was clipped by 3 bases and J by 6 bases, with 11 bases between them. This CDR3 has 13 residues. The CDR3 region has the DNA TGTGCCAGCAGTTTGAGCCGAGGCTCTGAAGCTTTCTTT. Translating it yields CASSLSRGSEAFF.

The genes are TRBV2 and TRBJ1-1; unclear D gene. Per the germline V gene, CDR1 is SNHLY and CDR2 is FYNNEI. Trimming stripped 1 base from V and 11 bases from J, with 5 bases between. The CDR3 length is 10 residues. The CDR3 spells CASSEESAFF. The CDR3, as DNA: TGTGCCAGCAGTGAAGAATCGGCTTTCTTT.

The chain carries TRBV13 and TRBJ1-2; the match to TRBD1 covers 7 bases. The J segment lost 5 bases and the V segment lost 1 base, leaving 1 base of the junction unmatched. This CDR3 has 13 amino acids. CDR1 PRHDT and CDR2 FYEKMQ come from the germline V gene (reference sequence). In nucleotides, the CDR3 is TGTGCCAGCAGCTTAGCAGGGGGGTATGGCTACACCTTC. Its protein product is CASSLAGGYGYTF.

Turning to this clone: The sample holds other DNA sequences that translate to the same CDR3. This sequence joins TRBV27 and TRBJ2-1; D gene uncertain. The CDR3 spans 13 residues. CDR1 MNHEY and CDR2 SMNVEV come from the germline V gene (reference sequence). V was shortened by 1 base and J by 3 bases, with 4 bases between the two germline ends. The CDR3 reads CASSLFSYNEQFF. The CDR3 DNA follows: TGTGCCAGCAGTTTATTTAGCTACAATGAGCAGTTCTTC.

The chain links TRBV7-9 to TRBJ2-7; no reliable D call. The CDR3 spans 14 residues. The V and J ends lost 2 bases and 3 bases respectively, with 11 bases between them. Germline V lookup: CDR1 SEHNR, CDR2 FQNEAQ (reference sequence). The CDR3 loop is CASSLMVTFYEQYF. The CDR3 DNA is TGTGCCAGCAGCTTAATGGTAACCTTCTACGAGCAGTACTTC.